This TCR beta chain derives from a study of OX40 agonist ivuxolimab in advanced cancers. Turning to the study itself: Patients got intravenous ivuxolimab at 0.01 to 10 mg/kg every 2 weeks. Overall study results and limits: Normalized T-cell clonal expansion was also low in some nonresponders.

Concerning this clone: Antigen unknown.

Trimming removed 3 bases from V and 2 bases from J, with 11 bases in between. Per germline, CDR1 SNHLY and CDR2 FYNNEI. CDR3 length equals 15 residues. The assay was immunoSEQ multiplex PCR, and TCRdb's table has in-frame clones only and misses some. Altogether roughly 23,000 clones are present, roughly 81% being singletons, with the ten largest covering roughly 30%. This chain uses TRBV2 with TRBJ1-3; tentatively, D is TRBD1 (6 bases). The input for sequencing was CD4+ or CD8+ T cells sorted from blood, taken in a trial of the OX40 agonist ivuxolimab. The source of this sequence is an adult with an advanced solid tumor such as melanoma, head and neck, liver or kidney cancer. The CDR3 region is CASSEGRGPGNTIYF. As DNA, the CDR3 is TGTGCCAGCAGTGAGGGCAGGGGCCCTGGAAACACCATATATTTT.